This is a list of T cell receptor beta chains from one sample in a study of T and B cells in COVID-19 patients. From the multiplex PCR reads, TCRdb called clonotypes with MiXCR, one entry per CDR3 protein. The sample holds 3,500 to 4,500 distinct CDR3 sequences, around 23% seen once. Sequenced: blood. Receptor source: a human donor with active COVID-19. The CDR3 runs from the conserved cysteine through the conserved F or W. Each record gives: V gene, clone size, J gene, D gene, CDR3 protein, CDR3 DNA. D genes are given only for firm matches. Clone size is stated in some rows and not others, as once, few, many or a class when expanded.

>TRBV5-4|medium-sized|TRBJ2-2|NA
CASSLHGGPNTGELFF
TGTGCCAGCAGTCTGCATGGGGGACCTAACACCGGGGAGCTGTTTTTT
>TRBV7-2|few|TRBJ2-7|NA
CASSLVPGVGNEQYF
TGTGCCAGCAGCTTAGTTCCGGGAGTAGGGAACGAGCAGTACTTC
>TRBV11-1|medium-sized|TRBJ1-1|TRBD1
CASSLGQGARTEAFF
TGTGCCAGCAGCTTGGGACAGGGGGCGCGGACTGAAGCTTTCTTT
>TRBV11-2|few|TRBJ2-5|TRBD2
CASSFRTSGRQETQYF
TGTGCCAGCAGCTTCCGGACTAGCGGGAGGCAAGAGACCCAGTACTTC
>TRBV5-1|NA|TRBJ2-3|NA
CASSLEGAFSTDTQYF
TGCGCCAGCAGCTTGGAGGGAGCGTTTAGCACAGATACGCAGTATTTT
>TRBV21-1|NA|TRBJ2-3|NA
CASSISRTSGSTDTQYF
TGTGCCAGCTCCATATCTCGAACTAGCGGGAGCACAGATACGCAGTATTTT
>TRBV29-1|NA|TRBJ2-3|NA
CSVHAGVADTQYF
TGCAGCGTTCACGCGGGTGTGGCTGATACGCAGTATTTT
>TRBV4-1|NA|TRBJ1-5|NA
CASSQESTTSNQPQHF
TGCGCCAGCAGCCAAGAGAGTACAACTAGCAATCAGCCCCAGCATTTT
>TRBV29-1|large|TRBJ2-1|TRBD2
CSVVLAGYNEQFF
TGCAGCGTTGTACTAGCGGGGTACAATGAGCAGTTCTTC
>TRBV19|medium-sized|TRBJ2-5|TRBD2
CASSTTSGSGTQYF
TGTGCCAGTAGTACGACTAGCGGGAGTGGGACCCAGTACTTC
>TRBV18|medium-sized|TRBJ1-1|NA
CASSPAPGNTEAFF
TGTGCCAGCTCACCAGCGCCAGGGAACACTGAAGCTTTCTTT
>TRBV19|NA|TRBJ1-5|NA
CASSPAGSANQPQHF
TGTGCCAGCAGCCCCGCGGGGAGTGCCAATCAGCCCCAGCATTTT
>TRBV6-5|medium-sized|TRBJ2-7|NA
CASSPDGLLEQYF
TGTGCCAGCAGTCCGGACGGCCTCCTCGAGCAGTACTTC
>TRBV19|medium-sized|TRBJ2-1|NA
CASRLNRGGASNEQFF
TGTGCCAGTAGGCTCAATAGGGGGGGGGCAAGCAATGAGCAGTTCTTC
>TRBV20-1|NA|TRBJ2-5|NA
CSARDGSRVEETQYF
TGCAGTGCTAGAGATGGGAGTAGGGTGGAAGAGACCCAGTACTTC
>TRBV7-2|NA|TRBJ2-2|TRBD2
CASSPIIGLAGGSGELFF
TGTGCCAGCAGCCCCATTATAGGACTAGCGGGAGGGTCCGGGGAGCTGTTTTTT
>TRBV12-3/TRBV12-4|NA|TRBJ2-3|TRBD2
CASSLTSGRNTQYF
TGTGCCAGCAGTTTGACTAGCGGGAGGAATACGCAGTATTTT
>TRBV29-1|large|TRBJ2-3|TRBD1
CSVSTGGEGDTQYF
TGCAGCGTTTCGACAGGGGGCGAAGGAGATACGCAGTATTTT
>TRBV30|medium-sized|TRBJ2-1|TRBD2
CACTKGLTSGNGYNEQFF
TGTGCCTGTACGAAGGGACTCACAAGCGGGAATGGCTACAATGAGCAGTTCTTC
>TRBV5-1|few|TRBJ2-2|NA
CASSLRQDNTGELFF
TGCGCCAGCAGCTTGAGACAGGATAACACCGGGGAGCTGTTTTTT
>TRBV11-2|NA|TRBJ1-4|NA
CASSSGRAGRNEKLFF
TGTGCCAGCAGCTCAGGACGGGCAGGGAGAAATGAAAAACTGTTTTTT
>TRBV6-2/TRBV6-3|medium-sized|TRBJ2-7|NA
CASSLHFSKFGSGEQYF
TGTGCCAGCAGTCTCCACTTTAGCAAATTCGGGTCGGGGGAGCAGTACTTC
>TRBV30|medium-sized|TRBJ2-7|NA
CAASMGGSSYEQYF
TGTGCCGCCTCGATGGGGGGTAGCTCCTACGAGCAGTACTTC
>TRBV7-9|medium-sized|TRBJ2-3|NA
CASSLEGSTDTQYF
TGTGCCAGCAGCTTAGAGGGTAGCACAGATACGCAGTATTTT
>TRBV5-6|medium-sized|TRBJ1-3|NA
CASRPNSGNTIYF
TGTGCCAGCCGCCCGAACTCTGGAAACACCATATATTTT
>TRBV5-6|medium-sized|TRBJ2-3|NA
CASSLRYTDTQYF
TGTGCCAGCAGCTTGCGGTACACAGATACGCAGTATTTT
>TRBV7-6|NA|TRBJ2-7|NA
CASTLGQGRNEQYF
TGTGCCAGCACCTTGGGGCAGGGGAGAAACGAGCAGTACTTC
>TRBV7-2|NA|TRBJ2-1|NA
CASTTMSVNNEQFF
TGTGCCAGCACCACCATGTCGGTGAACAATGAGCAGTTCTTC
>TRBV10-3|medium-sized|TRBJ2-1|NA
CAIGAANEQFF
TGTGCCATCGGGGCAGCCAATGAGCAGTTCTTC
>TRBV12-3/TRBV12-4|NA|TRBJ1-2|TRBD1
CASSILPRTGAGYTF
TGTGCCAGCAGTATACTCCCGAGGACAGGGGCTGGCTACACCTTC
>TRBV7-9|NA|TRBJ1-2|NA
CASSLVGRGSGYTF
TGTGCCAGCAGCTTAGTGGGCAGGGGATCTGGCTACACCTTC
>TRBV4-3|NA|TRBJ2-7|TRBD2
CASSHPLAGTYEQYF
TGTGCCAGCAGCCACCCTCTAGCGGGAACATACGAGCAGTACTTC
>TRBV5-1|NA|TRBJ2-4|TRBD1
CASSLAGDRAKNIQYF
TGCGCCAGCAGCTTGGCCGGGGACAGGGCCAAAAACATTCAGTACTTC
>TRBV19|medium-sized|TRBJ2-4|NA
CASSPSGRLAKNIQYF
TGTGCCAGTAGTCCATCAGGGCGCCTAGCCAAAAACATTCAGTACTTC
>TRBV29-1|medium-sized|TRBJ1-2|NA
CSVESFGYTF
TGCAGCGTTGAATCGTTTGGCTACACCTTC
>TRBV19|medium-sized|TRBJ2-1|NA
CASSIGRGGYNEQFF
TGTGCCAGTAGTATAGGACGCGGAGGCTACAATGAGCAGTTCTTC
>TRBV27|medium-sized|TRBJ2-7|TRBD1
CASSLSRQGNEQYF
TGTGCCAGCAGTTTATCCAGACAGGGCAACGAGCAGTACTTC
>TRBV6-5|medium-sized|TRBJ2-6|TRBD1
CASSLSRQGDVLVLTF
TGTGCCAGCAGTTTGTCCCGACAGGGTGATGTATTGGTCCTGACTTTC
>TRBV7-2|NA|TRBJ1-3|NA
CASSLDGNTGNTIYF
TGTGCCAGCAGCTTAGACGGGAATACCGGAAACACCATATATTTT
>TRBV5-1|NA|TRBJ2-1|NA
CASSRDSSYNEQFF
TGCGCCAGCAGCAGGGACTCCTCCTACAATGAGCAGTTCTTC
>TRBV7-2|NA|TRBJ2-1|NA
CASSSSRALGTEQFF
TGTGCCAGCAGCTCGTCCCGGGCCCTAGGGACTGAGCAGTTCTTC